The next 19 T cell receptor beta chains were all read from a single sample in a study of blood T cell repertoires in COVID-19. The table came from immunoSEQ multiplex PCR; TCRdb's copy has only in-frame clones and leaves some out. In the table there are just over 300,000 clones, 86% of which are singletons. Sequencing was performed on PBMCs or T cells enriched from blood (not recorded which). These receptors were taken from a man aged 25 to 45 who had recovered from COVID-19.

V gene TRBV13 combines with J gene TRBJ1-1; D unresolved. V lost 1 base and J lost 5, with 11 bases in between. The length of the CDR3 is 14 residues. Germline V gives CDR1 PRHDT, CDR2 FYEKMQ (reference sequence). CDR3 nucleotides: TGTGCCAGCAGCTTAGACGGCCGAGGGACTGAAGCTTTCTTT. Its protein is CASSLDGRGTEAFF.

The rearrangement joins TRBV5-1 to TRBJ1-1; maybe TRBD1 (6 bases). This CDR3 has 17 residues. The V end was cut by 0 bases, the J end by 3 bases, with 18 bases between. CDR1 and CDR2 (germline): SGHRS, YFSETQ. Here the CDR3 DNA reads TGCGCCAGCAGCTTGGTTGGGACAAACCTAGGGTACACTGAAGCTTTCTTT. Translating gives CASSLVGTNLGYTEAFF.

The chain uses TRBV3-1 (or the pseudogene TRBV3-2) and TRBJ1-1; TRBD1 matches at 8 bases. The CDR3 has 14 amino acids. The germline V gene has CDR1 LGHDT and CDR2 YNNKEL (reference sequence). The V gene end was trimmed by 2 bases and the J gene end by 4 bases; junction bases not matched to a gene: 3. CDR3 sequence reads: CASSQRGTGTEAFF. CDR3 coding DNA: TGTGCCAGCAGCCAAAGGGGGACAGGCACTGAAGCTTTCTTT.

This clone was observed a handful of times. The chain employs TRBV18 and TRBJ1-5; weak D call: TRBD1 (5 bases). Germline V lookup: CDR1 KGHSH, CDR2 LQKENI. CDR3 length: 14 amino acids. Trimming took 3 bases from V and 4 from J, leaving 10 bases between them. CDR3 amino acids: CASSPDQGNQPQHF. CDR3 coding DNA: TGTGCCAGCTCACCGGATCAGGGAAATCAGCCCCAGCATTTT. The full variable domain, completed using reference TRBV18 and TRBJ1-5, is NAGVMQNPRHLVRRRGQEARLRCSPMKGHSHVYWYRQLPEEGLKFMVYLQKENIIDESGMPKERFSAEFPKEGPSILRIQQVVRGDSAAYFCASSPDQGNQPQHFGDGTRLSIL.

The chain combines TRBV19 with TRBJ1-2; 7 positions agree with TRBD1. Unmatched junction bases numbered 8, after V lost 4 bases and J lost 0 bases. The CDR3 contains 16 residues. Germline loops: CDR1 LNHDA, CDR2 SQIVND (reference sequence). The CDR3 here is CASSTRGDRANYGYTF. DNA for the CDR3: TGTGCCAGTAGTACCAGGGGGGACAGAGCTAACTATGGCTACACCTTC.

The rearrangement links TRBV3-1 (or the pseudogene TRBV3-2) to TRBJ1-2; a possible D gene is TRBD1 (5 bases). This CDR3 has 15 residues. V lost 2 bases to trimming and J lost 4 bases, with 14 bases between them. CDR1 LGHDT and CDR2 YNNKEL come from the germline V gene (reference sequence). The CDR3 DNA sequence: TGTGCCAGCAGCCAAATGGGGGGACTCGGCTATGGCTACACCTTC. Residues: CASSQMGGLGYGYTF.

The chain is built from TRBV3-1 (or the pseudogene TRBV3-2) and TRBJ1-2, with D unresolved. Germline-derived CDR1 and CDR2 are LGHDT and YNNKEL (reference sequence). The CDR3 is 15 residues long. V lost 1 base and J 2 bases, leaving 11 bases between the germline ends. The CDR3 sequence is CASSQVNRPNYGYTF. In nucleotides, the CDR3 is TGTGCCAGCAGCCAAGTAAACAGACCAAACTATGGCTACACCTTC.

V gene TRBV11-2 combines with J gene TRBJ2-3; 8 bases fit TRBD2. V was clipped by 4 bases and J by 2 bases; unmatched bases: 8. Germline CDR1 reads SGHAT; CDR2 reads FQNNGV. There are 16 residues in the CDR3. The CDR3 loop reads CASSSYGTRSTDTQYF. The CDR3 nucleotides read TGTGCCAGCAGCTCCTATGGGACTAGGTCCACAGATACGCAGTATTTT. Together with reference TRBV11-2 and TRBJ2-3, the CDR3 gives the full variable domain: EAGVAQSPRYKIIEKRQSVAFWCNPISGHATLYWYQQILGQGPKLLIQFQNNGVVDDSQLPKDRFSAERLKGVDSTLKIQPAKLEDSAVYLCASSSYGTRSTDTQYFGPGTRLTVL.

Remarks on this clone: A much larger clone differs from this one at a single base, so this may be a read error. The chain is built from TRBV2 and TRBJ1-1, with TRBD1 matching over 8 bases. CDR1 is SNHLY and CDR2 is FYNNEI in the germline V gene. This CDR3 spans 14 amino acids. J gave up 0 bases and V 5 bases, and 2 bases lay outside the gene matches. The DNA for the CDR3 is TGTGCCAGCAGTATGACAGGGGTGAACACTGAAGCTTTCTTT. This translates into CASSMTGVNTEAFF.

The J gene is TRBJ1-2, the V gene TRBV30; 7 bases fit TRBD1. The CDR3 is 14 residues long. Germline CDR1 reads GTSNPN; CDR2 reads SVGIG (reference sequence). Losses at the gene ends were 4 bases for V and 1 base for J; bases not matched to a gene: 6. CDR3 nucleotide sequence: TGTGCCTGGACGGATCGGGACAGTAACTATGGCTACACCTTC. Translation gives CAWTDRDSNYGYTF.

This sequence joins TRBV27 and TRBJ2-7; D unclear. The V end was cut by 6 bases, the J end by 3 bases, with 21 bases between. The germline gives CDR1 MNHEY, CDR2 SMNVEV (reference sequence). There are 16 residues in the CDR3. The CDR3 bases are TGTGCCAGCAGACCTAGTCTGACTTCTCGTTACTACGAGCAGTACTTC. It codes for CASRPSLTSRYYEQYF.

The rearrangement joins TRBV10-1 to TRBJ2-1; 10 bases agree with TRBD2. V was pared by 5 bases and J by 4 bases, with 5 bases of the junction left unmatched. This CDR3 contains 15 residues. Looked up from germline, CDR1 is WNHNN and CDR2 is SYGVQD (reference sequence). In DNA, the CDR3 is TGCGCCAGCAGTCGTAGCGGGAGGTCTTACAATGAGCAGTTCTTC. This codes for CASSRSGRSYNEQFF.

In its sample, this clone was seen once. V is TRBV2 and J is TRBJ2-2; possible D gene TRBD1, 6 bases. V gave up 8 bases and J gave up 8 bases, with 15 bases separating them. Germline V gives CDR1 SNHLY, CDR2 FYNNEI. There are 13 residues in the CDR3. The CDR3 bases are TGTGCCAGCCGACCCACAGGGTCGGGGGAGCTGTTTTTT. This encodes CASRPTGSGELFF.

This clone is a singleton in its sample. V and J are TRBV5-4 and TRBJ2-6; 8 bases are shared with TRBD1. Looked up from germline, CDR1 is SGHNT and CDR2 is YYREEE (reference sequence). The CDR3 contains 16 residues. V lost 6 bases to trimming and J lost 1 base; unmatched junction nucleotides: 6. CDR3 loop: CASNGQGASGANVLTF. In DNA, the CDR3 is TGTGCCAGCAATGGGCAGGGGGCGTCTGGGGCCAACGTCCTGACTTTC.

The genes are TRBV29-1 and TRBJ1-5, with TRBD1 identical over 9 bases. The CDR3 is 14 amino acids. Germline V gene data show CDR1 as SQVTM and CDR2 as ANQGSEA. V was pared by 6 bases and J by 0 bases, with 3 bases of the junction left unmatched. CDR3 region: CSVGQGDSNQPQHF. In DNA, the CDR3 is TGCAGCGTGGGACAGGGTGATAGCAATCAGCCCCAGCATTTT.

Regarding this clone: Other DNA sequences from this sample encode an identical CDR3 as well. J is TRBJ1-1 and V is TRBV5-1; D call uncertain. Trimming removed 2 bases at V and 5 bases at J, with 10 bases between. Germline CDR1 is SGHRS and CDR2 is YFSETQ. The CDR3 extends over 13 amino acids. The CDR3 here is CASSFEGSTEAFF. CDR3 nucleotide sequence: TGCGCCAGCAGCTTCGAGGGATCTACTGAAGCTTTCTTT.

The J gene is TRBJ1-1, the V gene TRBV5-1; 9 bases match TRBD1. V lost 4 bases and J lost 1; bases outside the gene matches: 5. This CDR3 comprises 15 residues. The germline CDR1 and CDR2 sequences are SGHRS and YFSETQ. In nucleotides, the CDR3 is TGCGCCAGCAGCCCAAGGACAGGGGAGAACACTGAAGCTTTCTTT. Amino acids: CASSPRTGENTEAFF.

The rearrangement uses TRBV19 and TRBJ1-2; 7 nucleotides align to TRBD1. V trimming: 1 base; J trimming: 5 bases; junction bases outside the gene matches: 7. CDR1 and CDR2 (germline): LNHDA, SQIVND (reference sequence). This CDR3 has 15 amino acids. The CDR3 reads CASSIARQGLYGYTF. The CDR3 nucleotides are TGTGCCAGTAGTATAGCCCGACAGGGTCTATATGGCTACACCTTC.

The chain's CDR3 is CAWSLTPADTQYF. The CDR3 nucleotides are TGTGCCTGGAGTTTAACACCCGCAGATACGCAGTATTTT. The chain combines TRBV30 with TRBJ2-3, with D unclear. The CDR3 totals 13 residues. The V gene lost 2 bases and the J gene lost 4 bases, with 10 bases spanning the gap. The germline CDR1 and CDR2 sequences are GTSNPN and SVGIG (reference sequence).